What follows is one T cell receptor (beta chain) and its context. Original processing notes: The authors estimated nucleated cell counts from reference gene primer amplification. Profiled with immunoSEQ multiplex PCR; TCRdb holds only in-frame clones, not every one. That table gives V, J and clone size, and the DNA gave D and trimming. The sample shows approximately 85,000 clones, 75% to 90% of them seen only once. Trimming took 3 bases from V and 7 from J, leaving 17 bases between them. The CDR3 sequence is 14 residues long. Looked up from germline, CDR1 is SGHTS and CDR2 is YDEGEE. These data come from a study of blood T cell repertoires in COVID-19. Study-level information: The analysed material was cDNA or gDNA that came from T cells, B-cell-depleted T cells, or PBMCs.

The receptor's source is a woman between 50 and 59 years old with active or convalescent COVID-19. The chain joins TRBV5-8 to TRBJ2-7; D perhaps matches TRBD1 (6 bases). The specimen was peripheral blood. For the CDR3, the DNA is TGTGCCAGCAGCTACACATCAGGGGTGGGGGAGCAGTACTTC. Translation: CASSYTSGVGEQYF. The full variable domain, with the rest looked up from reference TRBV5-8 and TRBJ2-7, is EAGVTQSPTHLIKTRGQQATLRCSPISGHTSVYWYQQALGLGLQFLLWYDEGEERNRGNFPPRFSGRQFPNYSSELNVNALELEDSALYLCASSYTSGVGEQYFGPGTRLTVT.